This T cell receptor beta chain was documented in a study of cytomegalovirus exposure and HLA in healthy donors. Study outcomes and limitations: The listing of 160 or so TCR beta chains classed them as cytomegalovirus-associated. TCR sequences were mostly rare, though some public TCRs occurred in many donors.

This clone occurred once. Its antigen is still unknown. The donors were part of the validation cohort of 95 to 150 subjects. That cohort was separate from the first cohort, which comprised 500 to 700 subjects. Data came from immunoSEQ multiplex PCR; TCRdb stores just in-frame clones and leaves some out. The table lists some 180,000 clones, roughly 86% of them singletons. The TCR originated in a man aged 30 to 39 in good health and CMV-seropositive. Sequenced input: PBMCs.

The CDR3 coding sequence is TGTGCCAGCAGTTACCGAGGGGTGGGAGAGCAGTACTTC. This translates into CASSYRGVGEQYF. The V gene is TRBV6-5, the J gene TRBJ2-7; D may match TRBD1 or TRBD2 (5 bases each). V lost 2 bases and J lost 7, with 12 bases in between. The CDR3 extends over 13 amino acids. CDR1 MNHEY and CDR2 SVGAGI come from the germline V gene.